This passage covers 12 T cell receptor beta chains from one sample sequenced in a study of T cell responses to AZD1222 COVID-19 vaccine (dated by TCRdb to about 2021). The library was made by the immunoSEQ multiplex PCR assay. TCRdb took over this immuneACCESS table, retaining in-frame rearrangements with V and J assigned. Such tables are incomplete; in checked studies, under half of the missing clones stem from an unresolved V gene, and the remainder is unexplained. The sample contains over 75,000 clones, approximately 91% of them found a single time. The ten largest make up approximately 2.5% of the sample. This specimen's time point label, per the study, means: baseline before first vaccination. Source: peripheral blood, taken on day 0 of AZD1222 vaccination. These receptors originate from an adult in good health.

The rearrangement links TRBV6-5 to TRBJ2-2, with a tentative D call TRBD1 (5 bases). V lost 4 bases to trimming and J lost 8 bases, with 17 bases between them. Germline values: CDR1 MNHEY, CDR2 SVGAGI. CDR3 length: 15 amino acids. This CDR3 is CASSWSRVALGELFF. The CDR3, as DNA: TGTGCCAGCAGTTGGTCCAGGGTGGCGCTGGGGGAGCTGTTTTTT.

The CDR3 sequence: CATSREPTVWGTSGFHEQFF. CDR3 DNA: TGTGCCACCAGCAGAGAGCCGACAGTTTGGGGGACTAGCGGGTTTCATGAGCAGTTCTTC. This chain links TRBV15 with TRBJ2-1; 12 bases agree with TRBD2. After removal of 0 bases from V and 8 bases from J, the junction contained 17 bases not matched to a gene. This CDR3 comprises 20 residues. Germline CDR1 and CDR2: LNHNV and YYDKDF (reference sequence).

The rearrangement links TRBV27 to TRBJ1-2; D call uncertain. In germline, CDR1 is MNHEY, CDR2 SMNVEV (reference sequence). The CDR3 is made up of 16 amino acids. The V gene lost 3 bases and the J gene lost 3 bases, with 17 bases spanning the gap. CDR3 region: CASSFSLRRDDYGYTF. In DNA, the CDR3 is TGTGCCAGCAGTTTCTCTCTCAGGCGCGATGACTATGGCTACACCTTC.

The chain joins TRBV4-3 to TRBJ1-4; perhaps TRBD1 as D (6 bases). Trimming pared 0 bases from V and 8 bases from J, leaving 16 bases between. The germline V gene encodes CDR1 LGHNA and CDR2 YSLEER. The CDR3 length is 16 residues. CDR3 sequence: CASSQDSQGLAEKLFF. The CDR3 bases are TGCGCCAGCAGCCAAGACTCGCAGGGGCTGGCGGAAAAACTGTTTTTT.

This rearrangement joins TRBV7-3 to TRBJ2-3, with TRBD2 matching over 10 bases. The CDR3 totals 18 residues. Germline V gene lookup returns CDR1 SGHTA and CDR2 FQGTGA. The trim removed 3 bases at V and 0 bases at J, leaving 9 bases unmatched. CDR3 protein: CASSLGVTSGKSTDTQYF. CDR3 DNA sequence: TGTGCCAGCAGCTTGGGCGTAACTAGCGGGAAGAGCACAGATACGCAGTATTTT.

This chain uses TRBV20-1 with TRBJ2-2; D not certain. V was trimmed by 6 bases and J by 5 bases, leaving 7 bases between them. This CDR3 region has 11 residues. Germline V lookup: CDR1 DFQATT, CDR2 SNEGSKA (reference sequence). Here the CDR3 reads CSARKTGELFF. CDR3 in DNA: TGCAGTGCCCGGAAAACCGGGGAGCTGTTTTTT.

The V and J genes are TRBV6-5 and TRBJ1-1, with D perhaps TRBD1 (6 bases). The CDR3 has 13 residues. Germline V gene data show CDR1 as MNHEY and CDR2 as SVGAGI. V gave up 0 bases and J gave up 11 bases, with 13 bases separating them. The CDR3 nucleotides read TGTGCCAGCAGTTACTCAAGGGGGAGGTGGGCTTTCTTT. As protein: CASSYSRGRWAFF.

The chain carries TRBV15 and TRBJ2-1; D may be TRBD2 (6 bases). Trimming pared 1 base from V and 8 bases from J, leaving 27 bases between. CDR1 and CDR2 (germline): LNHNV, YYDKDF (reference sequence). The CDR3 is made up of 19 amino acids. CDR3 sequence reads: CATSRGYSLAGNRGDEQFF. The DNA for the CDR3 is TGTGCCACCAGCAGAGGATACTCTCTTGCGGGAAATCGGGGCGATGAGCAGTTCTTC.

The rearrangement uses TRBV9 and TRBJ2-5; maybe TRBD1 (5 bases). The CDR3 loop spans 13 amino acids. V gave up 4 bases and J gave up 4 bases, with 11 bases separating them. Germline values: CDR1 SGDLS, CDR2 YYNGEE. The CDR3 region is CASSRDRGETQYF. CDR3 nucleotide sequence: TGTGCCAGCAGCAGAGACAGAGGAGAGACCCAGTACTTC.

The chain uses TRBV5-1 and TRBJ2-3, with D perhaps TRBD1 or TRBD2 (5 bases each). The CDR3 extends over 14 amino acids. Germline loops: CDR1 SGHRS, CDR2 YFSETQ. The V end was cut by 6 bases, the J end by 4 bases, with 15 bases between. The chain's CDR3 is CASKADLGPDTQYF. CDR3 in DNA: TGCGCCAGCAAAGCGGACCTGGGGCCAGATACGCAGTATTTT.

The V gene is TRBV2, the J gene TRBJ1-5, with D perhaps TRBD1 (5 bases). Germline V gives CDR1 SNHLY, CDR2 FYNNEI. The CDR3 length is 12 residues. The V end lost 7 bases, the J end lost 7 bases, and 11 bases lay between the germline ends. CDR3 in amino acids: CASTNRGQPQHF. CDR3 bases: TGTGCCAGCACCAATCGGGGCCAGCCCCAGCATTTT.

The rearrangement joins TRBV18 to TRBJ2-7; no definite D call. Trimming took 0 bases from V and 6 from J, leaving 9 bases between them. From germline, CDR1 is KGHSH and CDR2 LQKENI. The CDR3 is 13 residues long. CDR3 DNA sequence: TGTGCCAGCTCACCACCGGCGGTGAGCGAGCAGTACTTC. The encoded protein is CASSPPAVSEQYF.